This T cell receptor beta chain came from a study of T cell responses to AZD1222 COVID-19 vaccine. General study results and limits: Possibly, clonal diversity was underestimated; donors were largely white British and included more females. At 160-218 and 743-854, vaccine-associated CD4 TCRs were dominant, and they spanned spike.

Generated by immunoSEQ multiplex PCR, the TCRdb table keeps only in-frame clones and is missing some. The sample shows roughly 200,000 clones, roughly 92% of them seen only once. CDR3 length: 14 residues. V was clipped by 4 bases and J by 10 bases, with 17 bases between them. This clone was detected a few times. The antigen is unknown. The sample in question was peripheral blood, obtained 28 days after the second dose of the MenACWY control vaccine. This receptor was taken from an adult who received the MenACWY meningococcal vaccine as a control. The V and J genes are TRBV23-1 and TRBJ2-1; no reliable D call. TRBV23-1 is classed as an ORF, of uncertain function. CDR3 in DNA: TGCGCCAGCAGTCTGTCGGGCGAGCACGCAGAGCAGTTCTTC. Translation: CASSLSGEHAEQFF.